This TCR beta chain originates from a study of CD8+CD57+ T cells in acquired aplastic anemia. TCR beta VDJ combinations and CDR3 sequences were profiled from genomic DNA. TCRdb called the reads again in MiXCR, with one record for every CDR3 protein. The sample records approximately 380,000 distinct CDR3 sequences, roughly 64% being singletons. Comments on this clonotype: The junction shows a germline mismatch at one end, possibly a read error.

The sample was sorted CD4+, CD8+, or CD8+CD57+ T cells (not recorded which) from PBMCs. This clonotype was sampled from a human donor in good health, serving as a control.

CDR3 DNA: TGTGCCAGCAGCCGGCAGGGGGGTGAAGCTCTCTTT. Translation: CASSRQGGEALF. The chain joins TRBV2 to TRBJ1-1, with TRBD1 matching over 7 bases. The CDR3 covers 12 residues. Germline loops: CDR1 SNHLY, CDR2 FYNNEI.